Listed below are T cell receptor beta chains from one sample, sequenced in a study of T cell changes during pregnancy in multiple sclerosis. The table came from immunoSEQ multiplex PCR; TCRdb's copy has only in-frame clones and leaves some out. The sample lists tens of thousands of clones, approximately 92% occurring once. The sequencing used CD4+ T cells from peripheral blood mononuclear cells, collected after pregnancy. The receptors come from a female donor with multiple sclerosis, enrolled in a pregnancy study. The CDR3 runs from the conserved cysteine through the conserved F or W. Fields, in order: clone size, D gene, CDR3 length, V gene, J gene, CDR3 DNA, CDR3 protein. A D gene is named only where the DNA matches it firmly. The size of a clone is reported for some rows only, either as once, few or many, or as a class for expanded clones.

NA,NA,13,TRBV11-3,TRBJ1-2,TGTGCCAGCAGCAAGGACAGCTACAATGGCTACACCTTC,CASSKDSYNGYTF
NA,NA,12,TRBV11-2,TRBJ2-3,TGTGCCAGCAGCTTAGTCGGCCAGGCGCAGTATTTT,CASSLVGQAQYF
NA,NA,13,TRBV5-4,TRBJ2-1,TGTGCCAGCAGCACTCGTAGTAAGCAACAGTTGTTCTTC,CASSTRSKQQLFF
NA,TRBD1,14,TRBV5-1,TRBJ1-1,TGCGCCAGCAGCTTCGGGACAGGGGACACTGAAGCTTTCTTT,CASSFGTGDTEAFF
once,TRBD1,14,TRBV6-1,TRBJ1-5,TGTGCCAGCCTCCGGACAGGGGGAGATCAGCCCCAGCATTTT,CASLRTGGDQPQHF
NA,TRBD1,14,TRBV7-3,TRBJ2-3,TGTGCCAGCAGCGCGGGACAGGGGACAGATACGCAGTATTTT,CASSAGQGTDTQYF
few,TRBD2,15,TRBV2,TRBJ2-5,TGTGCCAGCAGCGCACCTAGCGGGGGGGCGGAGACCCAGTACTTC,CASSAPSGGAETQYF
NA,TRBD2,15,TRBV11-2,TRBJ2-5,TGTGCCAGCAGCCAGAGGACTAGCGGGGCCGAGACCCAGTACTTC,CASSQRTSGAETQYF
NA,NA,12,TRBV27,TRBJ1-5,TGTGCCAGTAGACAGGAGAATCAGCCCCAGCATTTT,CASRQENQPQHF
NA,TRBD2,14,TRBV7-2,TRBJ2-7,TGTGCCAGCAGCCCTTTAGCGGGGGGGCACGAGCAGTACTTC,CASSPLAGGHEQYF
NA,NA,11,TRBV5-8,TRBJ1-1,TGTGCCAGCAGCTTGAGGAGAGAAGCTTTCTTT,CASSLRREAFF
NA,NA,11,TRBV18,TRBJ1-6,TGTGCCACTCCAGGGTGTTCACCCCTCCACTTT,CATPGCSPLHF
once,NA,16,TRBV15,TRBJ2-1,TGTGCCACCAGCAGAGATCGGGATTTCGGCAACAATGAGCAGTTCTTC,CATSRDRDFGNNEQFF
NA,TRBD2,14,TRBV7-2,TRBJ2-7,TGTGCCAGCAGCTTACTAGCGGGCTCCTACGAGCAGTACTTC,CASSLLAGSYEQYF
once,NA,15,TRBV6-5,TRBJ2-7,TGTGCCAGCAGAAAACATGACGCAGGTTCCTACGAGCAGTACTTC,CASRKHDAGSYEQYF
NA,TRBD1,14,TRBV2,TRBJ2-5,TGTGCCAGCAGCCCTGGACAGGTTGGGGAGACCCAGTACTTC,CASSPGQVGETQYF
NA,NA,17,TRBV5-1,TRBJ2-1,TGCGCCAGCAGCTCGAGTGAGTCGGGACTTACCTACAATGAGCAGTTCTTC,CASSSSESGLTYNEQFF
once,TRBD2,17,TRBV7-6,TRBJ2-1,TGTGCCAGCAGCTGGATCTCCGGGACTAGCGGGGGCAATGAGCAGTTCTTC,CASSWISGTSGGNEQFF
NA,TRBD2,16,TRBV7-6,TRBJ2-3,TGTGCCAGCAGCTTAGGGAGCGGGGGAGGCACAGATACGCAGTATTTT,CASSLGSGGGTDTQYF
NA,TRBD1,17,TRBV11-2,TRBJ2-5,TGTGCCAGCAGCTTAGGGGCCCTCACAGGGGTCCGGGAGACCCAGTACTTC,CASSLGALTGVRETQYF
once,TRBD2,13,TRBV5-4,TRBJ2-7,TGTGCCAGCAGCCCTAGCGGTTCCTACGAGCAGTACTTC,CASSPSGSYEQYF
NA,NA,11,TRBV11-2,TRBJ1-2,TGTGCCAGCAGCTTAGGGGCGGGCTACACCTTC,CASSLGAGYTF
NA,NA,14,TRBV29-1,TRBJ1-3,TGCAGCGTGTCAGACAGGTTCTCTGGAAACACCATATATTTT,CSVSDRFSGNTIYF
NA,NA,15,TRBV4-3,TRBJ1-2,TGCGCCAGCAGCCAAGAGAACAGACTAAACTATGGCTACACCTTC,CASSQENRLNYGYTF
NA,NA,15,TRBV14,TRBJ2-6,TGTGCCAGCAGTCTGAGAGGTAACGGGGCCAACGTCCTGACTTTC,CASSLRGNGANVLTF
NA,TRBD1,18,TRBV4-1,TRBJ1-4,TGCGCCAGCAGCCAAGATCTTGGTATCTTGGGACAGCATGAAAAACTGTTTTTT,CASSQDLGILGQHEKLFF
NA,NA,13,TRBV11-3,TRBJ1-6,TGTGCCAGCAGCTTAGGCGGAAATTCACCCCTCCACTTT,CASSLGGNSPLHF
NA,NA,15,TRBV9,TRBJ2-3,TGTGCCAGCAGCGGTGAGTCTAGTCCCACAGATACGCAGTATTTT,CASSGESSPTDTQYF
NA,TRBD1,14,TRBV9,TRBJ1-6,TGTGCCAGCAGCGTCCGACAGGGAGCTTCACCCCTCCACTTT,CASSVRQGASPLHF
NA,NA,14,TRBV7-2,TRBJ1-2,TGTGCCAGCAGCTTAGACGCGGGGGCCAGGGGCTACACCTTC,CASSLDAGARGYTF
NA,NA,16,TRBV18,TRBJ2-5,TGTGCCAGCTCACCCCCAAGCCGGGGAAACCAAGAGACCCAGTACTTC,CASSPPSRGNQETQYF
NA,TRBD1,13,TRBV19,TRBJ2-1,TGTGCCTCCAAGGACAGGGGGGCCAATGAGCAGTTCTTC,CASKDRGANEQFF
once,NA,14,TRBV18,TRBJ1-1,TGTGCCAGCTCACCGGCGGTAGTGAACACTGAAGCTTTCTTT,CASSPAVVNTEAFF
NA,TRBD2,18,TRBV7-2,TRBJ2-3,TGTGCCAGCAGCTGGCGGAACGCGGGGGGATCTAGCACAGATACGCAGTATTTT,CASSWRNAGGSSTDTQYF
NA,TRBD1,15,TRBV10-3,TRBJ1-3,TGTGCCAGTGTTACAGGGGAAGGGTCTGGAAACACCATATATTTT,CASVTGEGSGNTIYF
NA,NA,14,TRBV19,TRBJ1-4,TGTGCCAGCGGACCGACATCCCCGGGGGAAAAACTGTTTTTT,CASGPTSPGEKLFF
NA,TRBD1,13,TRBV7-9,TRBJ2-2,TGTGCCAGCCTGGACAGGGCAGCCGGGGAGCTGTTTTTT,CASLDRAAGELFF
once,TRBD1,14,TRBV7-2,TRBJ2-7,TGTGCCAGCAGCCACGGGACAGGGGCTTACCGGGAGTACTTC,CASSHGTGAYREYF
NA,NA,13,TRBV10-3,TRBJ1-1,TGTGCCATCAGTGAACGAACAGGGATTGCAGCTTTCTTT,CAISERTGIAAFF
NA,TRBD1,19,TRBV30,TRBJ1-2,TGTGCCTGGAGGGACCTACAGGGGCGCCGGTTGCGTGACAACTATGGCTACACCTTC,CAWRDLQGRRLRDNYGYTF
once,TRBD2,15,TRBV9,TRBJ2-1,TGTGCCAGCAGCATCGGGGGGACCCATACCAATGAGCAGTTCTTC,CASSIGGTHTNEQFF
few,NA,17,TRBV7-9,TRBJ1-3,TGTGCCAGCAGCCCCCGGGGCGGGGGCTTTGTTGGAAACACCATATATTTT,CASSPRGGGFVGNTIYF
NA,TRBD1,15,TRBV10-3,TRBJ2-1,TGTGCCATCAGGGATCCCGGGACAGGGGGTAATGAGCAGTTCTTC,CAIRDPGTGGNEQFF
NA,TRBD1,18,TRBV7-6,TRBJ2-2,TGTGCCAGCAGCCCCCAGGGACAGGGAACACAGAACACCGGGGAGCTGTTTTTT,CASSPQGQGTQNTGELFF
NA,NA,14,TRBV5-1,TRBJ1-3,TGCGCCAGCAGCTTGCCGGGCTCTGGAAACACCATATATTTT,CASSLPGSGNTIYF
NA,TRBD2,18,TRBV5-1,TRBJ2-3,TGCGCCAGCAGCTCCGGACTAGCGGGGGGTAGAAGCACAGATACGCAGTATTTT,CASSSGLAGGRSTDTQYF
NA,NA,14,TRBV2,TRBJ1-1,TGTGCCAGCAGTGTAGGGGTAACGAACACTGAAGCTTTCTTT,CASSVGVTNTEAFF
NA,NA,15,TRBV5-6,TRBJ1-2,TGTGCCAGCAGCCCCTATACCCCTATGAGCTATGGCTACACCTTC,CASSPYTPMSYGYTF
NA,TRBD1,14,TRBV5-8,TRBJ1-5,TGTGCCAGCAGGCCCCGGACAGGCGGGCAGCCCCAGCATTTT,CASRPRTGGQPQHF
NA,NA,15,TRBV7-9,TRBJ1-2,TGTGCCAGCAGCTTCGGGGCACCAGGGGCCTATGGCTACACCTTC,CASSFGAPGAYGYTF
NA,TRBD1,16,TRBV4-3,TRBJ1-4,TGCGCCAGCAGCCAAGAGGTTAACAGGGGTTTTGAAAAACTGTTTTTT,CASSQEVNRGFEKLFF
NA,NA,13,TRBV4-3,TRBJ2-5,TGCGCCAGCAGCCAAGAGGGAGGGGGGGCCCAGTACTTC,CASSQEGGGAQYF
NA,TRBD1,19,TRBV14,TRBJ1-1,TGTGCCAGCAGCCCAAGCGGGCGGGACAGTCGTCTGATGAACACTGAAGCTTTCTTT,CASSPSGRDSRLMNTEAFF
NA,NA,16,TRBV19,TRBJ1-2,TGTGCCAGTAGTATAGAACAGGTCCCTGGAGCAGGGGGCTACACCTTC,CASSIEQVPGAGGYTF
NA,NA,13,TRBV27,TRBJ2-7,TGTGCCAGCAGTTTAACATCGATCTACGAGCAGTACTTC,CASSLTSIYEQYF
NA,NA,16,TRBV4-3,TRBJ1-6,TGCGCCAGCAGCCAAGCCCAGACAACAGACAATTCACCCCTCCACTTT,CASSQAQTTDNSPLHF